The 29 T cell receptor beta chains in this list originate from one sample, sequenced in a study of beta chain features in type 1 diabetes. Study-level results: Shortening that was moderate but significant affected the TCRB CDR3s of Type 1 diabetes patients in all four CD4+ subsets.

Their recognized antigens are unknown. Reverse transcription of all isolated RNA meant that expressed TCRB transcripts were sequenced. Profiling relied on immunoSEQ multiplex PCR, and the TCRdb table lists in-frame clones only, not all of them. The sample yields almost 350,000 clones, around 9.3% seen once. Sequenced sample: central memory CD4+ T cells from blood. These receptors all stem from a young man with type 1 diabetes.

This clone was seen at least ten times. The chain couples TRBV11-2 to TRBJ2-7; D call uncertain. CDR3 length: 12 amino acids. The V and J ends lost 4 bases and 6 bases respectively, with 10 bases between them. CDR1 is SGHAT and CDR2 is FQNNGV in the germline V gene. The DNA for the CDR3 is TGTGCCAGCAGCTCTACATCCGTCGAGCAGTACTTC. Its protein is CASSSTSVEQYF.

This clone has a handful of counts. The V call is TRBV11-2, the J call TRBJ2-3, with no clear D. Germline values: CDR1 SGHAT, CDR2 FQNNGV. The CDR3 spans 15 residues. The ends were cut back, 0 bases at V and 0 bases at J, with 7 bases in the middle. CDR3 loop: CASSLDHPSTDTQYF. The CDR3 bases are TGTGCCAGCAGCTTAGATCACCCTAGCACAGATACGCAGTATTTT.

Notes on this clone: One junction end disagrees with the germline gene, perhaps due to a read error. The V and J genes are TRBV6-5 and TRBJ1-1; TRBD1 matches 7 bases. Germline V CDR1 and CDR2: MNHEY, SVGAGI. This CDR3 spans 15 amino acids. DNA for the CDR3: TGTGCCAGCAGTCCCCAAGACAGGGAACAGGATTTAAAAAAATTT. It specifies CASSPQDREQDLKKF.

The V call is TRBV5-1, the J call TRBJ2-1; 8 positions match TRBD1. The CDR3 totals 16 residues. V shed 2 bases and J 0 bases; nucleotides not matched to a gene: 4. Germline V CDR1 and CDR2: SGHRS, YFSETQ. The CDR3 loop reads CASSFSGQGSYNEQFF. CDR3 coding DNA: TGCGCCAGCAGCTTTAGCGGACAGGGCTCCTACAATGAGCAGTTCTTC. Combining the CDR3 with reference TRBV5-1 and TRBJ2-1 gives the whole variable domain KAGVTQTPRYLIKTRGQQVTLSCSPISGHRSVSWYQQTPGQGLQFLFEYFSETQRNKGNFPGRFSGRQFSNSRSEMNVSTLELGDSALYLCASSFSGQGSYNEQFFGPGTRLTVL.

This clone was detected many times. The CDR3 nucleotides read TGTGCCAGCGGCCCAAGTAAGGAAAAACTGTTTTTT. This gives the protein CASGPSKEKLFF. The chain recombines TRBV6-6 with TRBJ1-4; D unclear. The V gene lost 8 bases and the J gene lost 8 bases, with 12 bases spanning the gap. The CDR3 contains 12 residues. From germline, CDR1 is MNHNY and CDR2 SVGAGI (reference sequence).

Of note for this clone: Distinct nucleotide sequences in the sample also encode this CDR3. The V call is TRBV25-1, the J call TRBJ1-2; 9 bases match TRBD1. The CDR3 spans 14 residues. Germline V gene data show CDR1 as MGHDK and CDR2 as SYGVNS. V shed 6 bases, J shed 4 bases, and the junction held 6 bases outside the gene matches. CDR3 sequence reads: CASSSGTGIYGYTF. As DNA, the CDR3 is TGTGCCAGCAGCAGCGGGACAGGGATCTATGGCTACACCTTC.

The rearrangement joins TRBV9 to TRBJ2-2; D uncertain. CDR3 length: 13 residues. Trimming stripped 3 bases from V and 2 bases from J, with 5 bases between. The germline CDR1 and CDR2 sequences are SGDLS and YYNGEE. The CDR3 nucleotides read TGTGCCAGCAGCGGAGAAAACACCGGGGAGCTGTTTTTT. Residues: CASSGENTGELFF.

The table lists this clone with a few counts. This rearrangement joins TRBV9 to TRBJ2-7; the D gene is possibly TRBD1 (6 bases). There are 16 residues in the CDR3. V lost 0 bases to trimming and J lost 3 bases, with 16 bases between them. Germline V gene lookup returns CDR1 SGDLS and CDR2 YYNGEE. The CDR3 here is CASSVDGTGKIYEQYF. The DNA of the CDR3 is TGTGCCAGCAGCGTAGATGGAACAGGGAAGATCTACGAGCAGTACTTC. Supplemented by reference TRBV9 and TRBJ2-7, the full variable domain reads DSGVTQTPKHLITATGQRVTLRCSPRSGDLSVYWYQQSLDQGLQFLIQYYNGEERAKGNILERFSAQQFPDLHSELNLSSLELGDSALYFCASSVDGTGKIYEQYFGPGTRLTVT.

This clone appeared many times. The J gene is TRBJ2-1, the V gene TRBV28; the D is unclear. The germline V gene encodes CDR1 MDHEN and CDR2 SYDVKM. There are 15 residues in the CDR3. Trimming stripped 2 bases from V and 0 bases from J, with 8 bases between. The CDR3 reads CASSLVINSYNEQFF. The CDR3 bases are TGTGCCAGCAGTTTAGTTATCAACTCCTACAATGAGCAGTTCTTC.

This CDR3 is CASSPQGPPDTQYF. The CDR3 DNA follows: TGTGCCAGCTCGCCTCAGGGGCCCCCGGATACGCAGTATTTT. The chain has TRBV18 and TRBJ2-3; the D gene is possibly TRBD1 (6 bases). Per germline, CDR1 KGHSH and CDR2 LQKENI. This CDR3 contains 14 residues. Trimming removed 6 bases at V and 6 bases at J, with 16 bases between.

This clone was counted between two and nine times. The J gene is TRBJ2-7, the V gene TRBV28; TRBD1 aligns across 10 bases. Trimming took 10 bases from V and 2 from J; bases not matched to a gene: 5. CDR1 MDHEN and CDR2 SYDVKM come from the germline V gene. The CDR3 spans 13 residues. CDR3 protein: CATGTGAPYEQYF. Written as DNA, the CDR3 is TGTGCCACCGGGACAGGGGCGCCCTACGAGCAGTACTTC.

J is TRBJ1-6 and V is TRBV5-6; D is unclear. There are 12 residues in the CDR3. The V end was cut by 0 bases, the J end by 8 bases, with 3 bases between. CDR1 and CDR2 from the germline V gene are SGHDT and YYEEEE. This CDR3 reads CASSLVDSPLHF. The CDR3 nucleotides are TGTGCCAGCAGCTTGGTCGATTCACCCCTCCACTTT.

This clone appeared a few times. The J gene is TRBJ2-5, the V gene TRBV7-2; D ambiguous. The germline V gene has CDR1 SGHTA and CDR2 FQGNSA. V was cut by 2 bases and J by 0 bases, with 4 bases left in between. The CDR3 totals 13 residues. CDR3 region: CASSLQYQETQYF. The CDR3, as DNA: TGTGCCAGCAGCTTACAATACCAAGAGACCCAGTACTTC.

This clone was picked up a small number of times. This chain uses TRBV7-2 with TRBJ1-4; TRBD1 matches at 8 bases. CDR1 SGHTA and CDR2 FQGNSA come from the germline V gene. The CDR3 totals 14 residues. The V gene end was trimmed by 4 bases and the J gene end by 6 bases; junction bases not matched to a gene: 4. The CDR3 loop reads CASSYRGLDEKLFF. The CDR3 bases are TGTGCCAGCAGCTACAGGGGGTTGGATGAAAAACTGTTTTTT. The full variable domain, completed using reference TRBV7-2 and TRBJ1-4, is GAGVSQSPSNKVTEKGKDVELRCDPISGHTALYWYRQSLGQGLEFLIYFQGNSAPDKSGLPSDRFSAERTGGSVSTLTIQRTQQEDSAVYLCASSYRGLDEKLFFGSGTQLSVL.

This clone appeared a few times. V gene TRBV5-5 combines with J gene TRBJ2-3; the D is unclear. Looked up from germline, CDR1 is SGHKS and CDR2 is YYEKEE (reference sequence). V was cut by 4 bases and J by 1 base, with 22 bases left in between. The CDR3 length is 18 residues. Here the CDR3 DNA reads TGTGCCAGCAGCCCCATCCCACGAGACCCCACGGGCACAGATACGCAGTATTTT. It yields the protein CASSPIPRDPTGTDTQYF.

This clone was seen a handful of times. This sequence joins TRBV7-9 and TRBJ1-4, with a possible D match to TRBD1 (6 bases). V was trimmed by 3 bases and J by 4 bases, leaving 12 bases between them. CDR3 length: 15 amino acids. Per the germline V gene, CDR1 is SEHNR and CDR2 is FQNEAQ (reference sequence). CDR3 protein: CASSLSGQNNEKLFF. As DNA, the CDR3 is TGTGCCAGCAGCTTGTCTGGACAGAATAATGAAAAACTGTTTTTT.

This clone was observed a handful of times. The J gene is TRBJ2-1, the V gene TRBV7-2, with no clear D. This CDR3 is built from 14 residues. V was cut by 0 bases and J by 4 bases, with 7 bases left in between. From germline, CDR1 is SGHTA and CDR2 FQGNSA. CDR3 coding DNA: TGTGCCAGCAGCTTAGCATTACTTTACAATGAGCAGTTCTTC. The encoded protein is CASSLALLYNEQFF.

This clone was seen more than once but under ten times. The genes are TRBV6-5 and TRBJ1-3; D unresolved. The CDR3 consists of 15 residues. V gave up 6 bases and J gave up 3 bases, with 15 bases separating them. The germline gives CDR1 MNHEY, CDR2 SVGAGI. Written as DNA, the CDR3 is TGTGCCAGCAGCAAACAGCTTGGGGATGGAAACACCATATATTTT. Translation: CASSKQLGDGNTIYF.

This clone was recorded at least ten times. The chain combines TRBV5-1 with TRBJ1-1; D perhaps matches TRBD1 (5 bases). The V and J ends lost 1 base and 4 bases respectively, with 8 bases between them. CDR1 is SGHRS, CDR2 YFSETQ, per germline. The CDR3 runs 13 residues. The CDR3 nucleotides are TGCGCCAGCAGCTTGAGGGGCATCACTGAAGCTTTCTTT. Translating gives CASSLRGITEAFF.

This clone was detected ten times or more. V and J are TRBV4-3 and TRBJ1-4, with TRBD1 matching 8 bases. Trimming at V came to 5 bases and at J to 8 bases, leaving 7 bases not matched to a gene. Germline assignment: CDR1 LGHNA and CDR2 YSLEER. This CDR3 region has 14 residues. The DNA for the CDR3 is TGCGCCAGCAGCTCCGGACAGGGTGGAGAAAAACTGTTTTTT. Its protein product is CASSSGQGGEKLFF.

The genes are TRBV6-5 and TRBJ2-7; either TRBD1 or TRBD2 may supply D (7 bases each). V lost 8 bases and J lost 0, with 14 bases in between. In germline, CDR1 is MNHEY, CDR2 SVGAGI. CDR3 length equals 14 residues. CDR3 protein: CASAAGDSSYEQYF. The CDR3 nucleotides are TGTGCCAGCGCTGCGGGGGACAGCTCCTACGAGCAGTACTTC.

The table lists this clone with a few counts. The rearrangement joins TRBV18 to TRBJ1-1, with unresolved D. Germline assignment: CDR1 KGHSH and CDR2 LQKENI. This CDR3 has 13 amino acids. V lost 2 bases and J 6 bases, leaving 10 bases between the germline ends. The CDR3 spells CASSPNPSAEAFF. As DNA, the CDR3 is TGTGCCAGCTCACCAAATCCCTCCGCTGAAGCTTTCTTT. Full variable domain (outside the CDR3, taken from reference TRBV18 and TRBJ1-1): NAGVMQNPRHLVRRRGQEARLRCSPMKGHSHVYWYRQLPEEGLKFMVYLQKENIIDESGMPKERFSAEFPKEGPSILRIQQVVRGDSAAYFCASSPNPSAEAFFGQGTRLTVV.

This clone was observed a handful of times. CDR3 DNA: TGTGCCAGCAGTGAAAAGTCGGGGAGCACAGATACGCAGTATTTT. Translation: CASSEKSGSTDTQYF. This chain uses TRBV2 with TRBJ2-3; maybe TRBD2 (5 bases). Trimming pared 2 bases from V and 0 bases from J, leaving 9 bases between. Germline V gives CDR1 SNHLY, CDR2 FYNNEI. The CDR3 has 15 residues.

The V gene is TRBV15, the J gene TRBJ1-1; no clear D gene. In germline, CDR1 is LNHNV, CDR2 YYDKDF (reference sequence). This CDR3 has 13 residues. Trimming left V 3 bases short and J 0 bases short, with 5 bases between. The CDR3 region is CATSRELNTEAFF. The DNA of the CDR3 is TGTGCCACCAGCAGGGAATTGAACACTGAAGCTTTCTTT.

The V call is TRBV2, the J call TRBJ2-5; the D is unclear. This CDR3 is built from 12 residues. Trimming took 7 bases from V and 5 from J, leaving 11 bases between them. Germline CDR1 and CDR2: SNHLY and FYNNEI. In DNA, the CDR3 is TGTGCCAGCAACTGGCGGTCTGAGACCCAGTACTTC. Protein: CASNWRSETQYF.

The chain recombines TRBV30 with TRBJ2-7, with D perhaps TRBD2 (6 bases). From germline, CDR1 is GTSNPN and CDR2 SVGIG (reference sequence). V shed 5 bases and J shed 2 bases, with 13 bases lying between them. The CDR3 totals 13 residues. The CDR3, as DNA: TGTGCCTGGGGAGGGGACGTCGCCTACGAGCAGTACTTC. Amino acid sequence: CAWGGDVAYEQYF.

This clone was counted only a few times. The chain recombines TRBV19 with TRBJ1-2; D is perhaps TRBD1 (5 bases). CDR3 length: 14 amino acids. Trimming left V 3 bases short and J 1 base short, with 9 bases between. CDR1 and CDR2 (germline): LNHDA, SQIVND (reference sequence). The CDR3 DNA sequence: TGTGCCAGTAGTATCGACAGAGATAACTATGGCTACACCTTC. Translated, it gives CASSIDRDNYGYTF.

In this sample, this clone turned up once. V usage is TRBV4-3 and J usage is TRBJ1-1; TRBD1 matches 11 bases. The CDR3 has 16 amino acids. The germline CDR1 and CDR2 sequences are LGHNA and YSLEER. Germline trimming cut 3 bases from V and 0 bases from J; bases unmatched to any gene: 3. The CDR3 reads CASSHGTGGLNTEAFF. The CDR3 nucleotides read TGCGCCAGCAGCCACGGGACAGGGGGGCTGAACACTGAAGCTTTCTTT.

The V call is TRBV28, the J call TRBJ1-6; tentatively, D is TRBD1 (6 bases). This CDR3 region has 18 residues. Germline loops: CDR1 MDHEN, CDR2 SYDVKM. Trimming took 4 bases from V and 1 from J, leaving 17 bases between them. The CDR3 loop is CASSSDSGVLSYNSPLHF. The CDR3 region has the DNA TGTGCCAGCAGTTCCGATTCAGGGGTTCTGTCCTATAATTCACCCCTCCACTTT.